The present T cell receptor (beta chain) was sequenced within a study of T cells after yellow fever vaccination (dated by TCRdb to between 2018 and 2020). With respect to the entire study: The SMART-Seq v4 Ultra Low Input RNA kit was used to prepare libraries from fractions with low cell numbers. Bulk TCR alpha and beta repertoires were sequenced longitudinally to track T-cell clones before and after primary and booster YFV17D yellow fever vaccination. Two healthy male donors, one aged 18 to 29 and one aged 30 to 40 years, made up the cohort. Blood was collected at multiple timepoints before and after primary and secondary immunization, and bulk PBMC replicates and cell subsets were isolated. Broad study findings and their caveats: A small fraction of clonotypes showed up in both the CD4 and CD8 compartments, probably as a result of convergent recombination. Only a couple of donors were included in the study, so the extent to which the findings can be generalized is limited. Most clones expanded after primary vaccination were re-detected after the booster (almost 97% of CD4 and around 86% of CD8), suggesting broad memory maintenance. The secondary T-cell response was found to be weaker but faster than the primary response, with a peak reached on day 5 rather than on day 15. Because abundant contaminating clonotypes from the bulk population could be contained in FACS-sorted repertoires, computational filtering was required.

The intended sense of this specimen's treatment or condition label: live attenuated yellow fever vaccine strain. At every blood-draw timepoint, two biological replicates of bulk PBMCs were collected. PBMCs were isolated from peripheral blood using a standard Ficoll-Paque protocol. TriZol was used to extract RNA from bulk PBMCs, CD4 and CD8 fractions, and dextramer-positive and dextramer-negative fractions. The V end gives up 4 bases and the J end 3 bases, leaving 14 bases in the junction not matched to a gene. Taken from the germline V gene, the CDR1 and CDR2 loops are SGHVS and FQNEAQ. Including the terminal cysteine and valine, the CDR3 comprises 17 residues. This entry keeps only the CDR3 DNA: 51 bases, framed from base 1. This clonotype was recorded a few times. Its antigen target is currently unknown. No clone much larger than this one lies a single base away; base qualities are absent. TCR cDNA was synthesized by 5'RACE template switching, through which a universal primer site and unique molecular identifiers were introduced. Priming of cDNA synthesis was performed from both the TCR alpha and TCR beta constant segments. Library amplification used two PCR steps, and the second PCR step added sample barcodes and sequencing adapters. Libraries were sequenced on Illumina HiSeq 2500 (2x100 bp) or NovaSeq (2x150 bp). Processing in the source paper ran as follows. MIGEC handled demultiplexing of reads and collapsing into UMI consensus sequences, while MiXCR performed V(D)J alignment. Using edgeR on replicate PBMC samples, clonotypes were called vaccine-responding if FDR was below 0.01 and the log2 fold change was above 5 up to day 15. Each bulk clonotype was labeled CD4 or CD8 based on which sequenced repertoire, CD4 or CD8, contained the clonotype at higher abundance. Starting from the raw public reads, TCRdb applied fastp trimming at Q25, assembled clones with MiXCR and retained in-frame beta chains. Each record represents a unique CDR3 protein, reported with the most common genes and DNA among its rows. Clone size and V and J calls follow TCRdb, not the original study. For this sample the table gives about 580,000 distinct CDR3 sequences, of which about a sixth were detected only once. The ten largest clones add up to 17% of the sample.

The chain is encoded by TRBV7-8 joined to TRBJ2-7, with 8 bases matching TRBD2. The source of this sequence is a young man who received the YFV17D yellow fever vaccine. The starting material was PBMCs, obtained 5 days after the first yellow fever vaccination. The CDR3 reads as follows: CASSSHSGGLRIYEQYV. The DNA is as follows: TGTGCCAGCAGCTCCCACTCGGGGGGGCTTCGGATCTACGAGCAGTACGTC.